This T cell receptor beta chain was retrieved from a study of Ad26.COV2.S vaccination and SARS-CoV-2 variants. Whole-study results and caveats: After vaccination, reports described spike-specific CD8+ and CD4+ T cell responses as showing substantial breadth.

As for treatment: around 19 received Ad26.COV2.S at low or high dose, single or two shots; 5 received placebo; per-sample allocation not given. Specimen acquisition occurred on day 63 following the initial vaccine or placebo injection. The shot given was an Ad26 vector that makes Wuhan-strain SARS-CoV-2 spike. The data were produced by immunoSEQ multiplex PCR, yet TCRdb's version contains in-frame clones alone and is incomplete. The repertoire holds around 450,000 clones, with approximately 87% as singletons. This clone was detected only a few times. The antigen is undetermined. The CDR3 is 15 residues long. The V end was cut by 3 bases, the J end by 2 bases, with 16 bases between. Germline CDR1 and CDR2: GTSNPN and SVGIG (reference sequence).

This TCR derives from a person aged 18-65 years who received the Ad26.COV2.S COVID-19 vaccine or a placebo. Sequences were derived from peripheral blood, sampled in a trial of Ad26.COV2.S vaccine versus placebo. The chain recombines TRBV30 with TRBJ1-2, with D possibly matching TRBD1 (6 bases). The chain's CDR3 is CAWSLRGDPNYGYTF. The DNA of the CDR3 is TGTGCCTGGAGCCTAAGGGGGGATCCAAACTATGGCTACACCTTC. Complete variable domain (other parts from reference TRBV30 and TRBJ1-2): SQTIHQWPATLVQPVGSPLSLECTVEGTSNPNLYWYRQAAGRGLQLLFYSVGIGQISSEVPQNLSASRPQDRQFILSSKKLLLSDSGFYLCAWSLRGDPNYGYTFGSGTRLTVV.